This T cell receptor (beta chain) was recorded in a study of neurological immune-mediated disorders. General study findings and limits: Expanded clones shared no identical CDR3 amino acid sequences across subjects, which suggested private TCR-beta repertoires in all groups.

The V end was cut by 5 bases, the J end by 8 bases, with 20 bases between. The germline CDR1 and CDR2 sequences are SGHTA and FQGNSA. The CDR3 covers 15 residues. TCRdb independently ran MiXCR on the 5' RACE reads; one entry per CDR3 protein. The data show more than 70,000 distinct CDR3 sequences, about 9.4% seen once. This clonotype was recorded at least ten times. What it binds is not known. Healthy controls comprised blood bank volunteers in Maryland, USA. The receptor's source is a man aged 35 to 55 in good health. Specimen: PBMCs. The gene calls are TRBV7-2 and TRBJ2-3, with D possibly matching TRBD1 (7 bases). CDR3 protein: CASSPLPIQGGTQYF. The CDR3 DNA follows: TGTGCCAGCAGCCCCTTGCCCATCCAGGGGGGTACGCAGTATTTT.